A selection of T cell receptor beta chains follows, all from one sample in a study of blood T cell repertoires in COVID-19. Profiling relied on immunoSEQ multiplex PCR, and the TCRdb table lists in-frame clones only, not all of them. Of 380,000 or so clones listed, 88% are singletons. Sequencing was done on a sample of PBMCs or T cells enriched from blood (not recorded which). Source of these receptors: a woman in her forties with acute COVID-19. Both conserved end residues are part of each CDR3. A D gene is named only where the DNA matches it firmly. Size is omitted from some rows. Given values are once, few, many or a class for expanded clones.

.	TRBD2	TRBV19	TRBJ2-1	CASIGLVRNEQFF	TGTGCCAGTATAGGACTAGTTAGGAATGAGCAGTTCTTC
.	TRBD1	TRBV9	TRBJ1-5	CASSAGTENQPQHF	TGTGCCAGCAGCGCCGGGACAGAGAATCAGCCCCAGCATTTT
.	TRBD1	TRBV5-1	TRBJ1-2	CASSLPLTGTDGYTF	TGCGCCAGCAGCTTACCCCTGACCGGGACAGATGGCTACACCTTC
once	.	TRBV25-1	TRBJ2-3	CASSEWSGFTDTQYF	TGTGCCAGCAGTGAATGGTCAGGGTTCACAGATACGCAGTATTTT
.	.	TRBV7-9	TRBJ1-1	CASSPLKEAGQPVNTEAFF	TGTGCCAGCAGCCCCCTAAAAGAGGCCGGACAGCCCGTGAACACTGAAGCTTTCTTT
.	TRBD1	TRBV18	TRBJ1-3	CASSPTTGAGNTIYF	TGTGCCAGCTCACCTACGACAGGGGCGGGAAACACCATATATTTT
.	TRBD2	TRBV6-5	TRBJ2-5	CASSSTSGGAWETQYF	TGTGCCAGCAGTTCTACTAGCGGGGGGGCTTGGGAGACCCAGTACTTC
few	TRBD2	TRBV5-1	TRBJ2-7	CASSVTGLAGAEQYF	TGCGCCAGCAGCGTGACGGGACTAGCGGGGGCGGAGCAGTACTTC
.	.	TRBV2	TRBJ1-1	CASSLDFQAGTEAFF	TGTGCCAGCAGTTTAGACTTCCAAGCTGGGACTGAAGCTTTCTTT
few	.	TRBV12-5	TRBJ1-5	CASGSGGSNQPQHF	TGTGCTAGTGGCTCCGGGGGAAGCAATCAGCCCCAGCATTTT
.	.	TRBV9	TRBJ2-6	CASSPQGSHSGANVLTF	TGTGCCAGCAGCCCACAGGGCTCCCACTCTGGGGCCAACGTCCTGACTTTC
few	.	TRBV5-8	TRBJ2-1	CASSLGLNEQFF	TGTGCCAGCAGCTTGGGGCTTAATGAGCAGTTCTTC
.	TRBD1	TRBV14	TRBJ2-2	CASSQTGWTGELFF	TGTGCCAGCAGCCAGACAGGGTGGACCGGGGAGCTGTTTTTT
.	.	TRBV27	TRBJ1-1	CASSPFDGKGNTEAFF	TGTGCCAGCAGTCCCTTCGACGGGAAGGGGAACACTGAAGCTTTCTTT
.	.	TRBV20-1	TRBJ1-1	CSASWGAEAFF	TGCAGTGCTAGCTGGGGGGCTGAAGCTTTCTTT
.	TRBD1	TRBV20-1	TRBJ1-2	CSAGTDYGYTF	TGCAGTGCCGGGACAGACTATGGCTACACCTTC
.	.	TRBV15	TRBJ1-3	CATSRELRQGRTSRDTIYF	TGTGCCACCAGCAGAGAGCTAAGGCAAGGCAGAACTAGCCGGGACACCATATATTTT
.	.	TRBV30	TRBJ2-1	CAWSTAAPDEQFF	TGTGCCTGGAGTACGGCGGCTCCAGATGAGCAGTTCTTC
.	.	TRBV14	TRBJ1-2	CASSPMPGTRGYTF	TGTGCCAGCAGCCCCATGCCGGGTACGCGGGGCTACACCTTC
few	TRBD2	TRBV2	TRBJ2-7	CASTVAGRYEQYF	TGTGCCAGCACCGTAGCGGGGCGCTACGAGCAGTACTTC
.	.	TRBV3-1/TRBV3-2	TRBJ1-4	CASSHERQPNEKLFF	TGTGCCAGCAGCCATGAGCGACAGCCTAATGAAAAACTGTTTTTT
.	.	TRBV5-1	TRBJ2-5	CASSLGTGQETQYF	TGCGCCAGCAGCTTGGGAACAGGACAAGAGACCCAGTACTTC
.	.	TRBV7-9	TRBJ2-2	CASSLTANTGELFF	TGTGCCAGCAGCTTAACAGCGAACACCGGGGAGCTGTTTTTT
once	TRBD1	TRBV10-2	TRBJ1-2	CASSEGQGRLFGYTF	TGCGCCAGCAGTGAGGGACAGGGACGACTATTTGGCTACACCTTC
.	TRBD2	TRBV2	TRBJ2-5	CASSGGGKIQETQYF	TGTGCCAGCAGTGGGGGGGGAAAGATCCAAGAGACCCAGTACTTC
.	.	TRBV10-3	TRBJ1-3	CAISGERGASGNTIYF	TGTGCCATCAGTGGGGAACGGGGGGCCTCTGGAAACACCATATATTTT
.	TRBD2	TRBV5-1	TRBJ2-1	CASSVGTSGREQFF	TGCGCCAGCAGCGTCGGGACTAGCGGCCGTGAGCAGTTCTTC
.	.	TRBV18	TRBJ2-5	CASSPPTNYQETQYF	TGTGCCAGCTCACCACCGACAAACTACCAAGAGACCCAGTACTTC
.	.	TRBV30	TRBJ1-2	CAWSAYFGGYTF	TGTGCCTGGAGTGCGTACTTCGGTGGCTACACCTTC
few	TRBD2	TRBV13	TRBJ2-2	CASSLGPGTSGTGELFF	TGTGCCAGCAGCTTAGGCCCAGGGACTAGCGGCACCGGGGAGCTGTTTTTT
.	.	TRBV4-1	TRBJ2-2	CASSQGEVVAAGELFF	TGCGCCAGCAGCCAAGGGGAGGTGGTAGCTGCCGGGGAGCTGTTTTTT
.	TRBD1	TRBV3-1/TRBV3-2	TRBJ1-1	CASSPTGANTEAFF	TGTGCCAGCAGCCCGACAGGGGCGAACACTGAAGCTTTCTTT
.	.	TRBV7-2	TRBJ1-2	CASSLGTPYGYTF	TGTGCCAGCAGCTTAGGTACTCCTTATGGCTACACCTTC
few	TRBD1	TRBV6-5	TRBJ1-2	CASSYRGQGDGYTF	TGTGCCAGCAGTTACCGAGGACAGGGGGATGGCTACACCTTC
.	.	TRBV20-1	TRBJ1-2	CSGHNKYGYTF	TGCAGTGGGCACAACAAGTATGGCTACACCTTC
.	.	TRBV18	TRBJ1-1	CASLSGTQPNTEAFF	TGTGCCAGCTTATCCGGGACACAACCGAACACTGAAGCTTTCTTT
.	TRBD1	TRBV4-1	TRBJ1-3	CASSRPGGRNTIYF	TGCGCCAGCAGCCGCCCAGGGGGCCGAAACACCATATATTTT
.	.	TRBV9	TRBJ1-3	CASSPGGELGGNTIYF	TGTGCCAGCAGCCCCGGCGGGGAATTGGGAGGAAACACCATATATTTT
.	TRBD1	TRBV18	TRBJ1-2	CASSLGQGDGYTF	TGTGCCAGCTCACTGGGACAGGGTGATGGCTACACCTTC
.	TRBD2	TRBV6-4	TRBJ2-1	CASSDGAGLWGEQFF	TGTGCCAGCAGTGACGGAGCGGGGCTTTGGGGTGAGCAGTTCTTC
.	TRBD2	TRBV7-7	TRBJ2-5	CASSSLPGGWETQYF	TGTGCCAGCAGCTCTTTGCCGGGGGGATGGGAGACCCAGTACTTC
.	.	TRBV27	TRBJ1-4	CASSTQGLVGEKLFF	TGTGCCAGCAGTACCCAGGGGCTAGTGGGCGAAAAACTGTTTTTT
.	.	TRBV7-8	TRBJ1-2	CASSLALYGYTF	TGTGCCAGCAGCTTAGCCCTCTATGGCTACACCTTC
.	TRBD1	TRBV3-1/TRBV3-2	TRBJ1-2	CASSPADRVIGYTF	TGTGCCAGCAGCCCAGCGGACAGGGTTATTGGCTACACCTTC
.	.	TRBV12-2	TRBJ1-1	CASRRMLTGGTEAFF	TGTGCAAGTCGCCGTATGTTGACAGGGGGTACTGAAGCTTTCTTT
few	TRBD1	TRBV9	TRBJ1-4	CASSVGDRLADEKLFF	TGTGCCAGCAGCGTAGGGGACAGGCTAGCAGATGAAAAACTGTTTTTT
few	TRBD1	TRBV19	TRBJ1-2	CASSPLNRGISYTF	TGTGCCAGTAGTCCCCTCAACAGGGGCATTAGCTACACCTTC
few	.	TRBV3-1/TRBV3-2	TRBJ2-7	CASSQSFRGLYEQYF	TGTGCCAGCAGCCAGAGTTTTAGGGGTCTCTACGAGCAGTACTTC
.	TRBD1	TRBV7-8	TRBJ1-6	CASSWDSNSPLHF	TGTGCCAGCAGCTGGGACAGCAATTCACCCCTCCACTTT
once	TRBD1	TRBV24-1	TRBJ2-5	CATSDTGAPETQYF	TGTGCCACCAGTGATACAGGGGCCCCCGAGACCCAGTACTTC
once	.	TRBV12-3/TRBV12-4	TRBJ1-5	CASSWGGPQHF	TGTGCCAGCAGTTGGGGGGGGCCCCAGCATTTT
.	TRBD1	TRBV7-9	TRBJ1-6	CASSPLQGSNSPLHF	TGTGCCAGCAGCCCTTTACAGGGGTCCAATTCACCCCTCCACTTT
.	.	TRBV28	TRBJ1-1	CASSLGGGEAFF	TGTGCCAGCAGCCTAGGGGGGGGTGAAGCTTTCTTT
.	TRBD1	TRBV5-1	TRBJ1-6	CASSLDRGDNSPLHF	TGCGCCAGCAGCTTGGACAGGGGGGACAATTCACCCCTCCACTTT
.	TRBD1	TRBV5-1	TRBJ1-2	CASSLGDRGHNTF	TGCGCCAGCAGCTTGGGGGACAGGGGGCATAACACCTTC